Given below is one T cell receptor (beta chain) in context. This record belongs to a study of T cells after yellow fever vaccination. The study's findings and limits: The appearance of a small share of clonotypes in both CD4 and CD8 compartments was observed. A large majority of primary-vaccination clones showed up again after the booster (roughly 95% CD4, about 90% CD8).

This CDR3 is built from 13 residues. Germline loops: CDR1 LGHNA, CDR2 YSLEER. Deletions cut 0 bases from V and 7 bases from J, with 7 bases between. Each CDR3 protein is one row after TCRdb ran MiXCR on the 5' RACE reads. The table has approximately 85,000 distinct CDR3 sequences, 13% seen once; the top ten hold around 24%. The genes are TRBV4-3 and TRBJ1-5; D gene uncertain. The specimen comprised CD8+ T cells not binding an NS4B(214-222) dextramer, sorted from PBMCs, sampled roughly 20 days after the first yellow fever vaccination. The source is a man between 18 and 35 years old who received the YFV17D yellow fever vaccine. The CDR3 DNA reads TGCGCCAGCAGCCAAGATTCACGACAGCCCCAGCATTTT. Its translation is CASSQDSRQPQHF.